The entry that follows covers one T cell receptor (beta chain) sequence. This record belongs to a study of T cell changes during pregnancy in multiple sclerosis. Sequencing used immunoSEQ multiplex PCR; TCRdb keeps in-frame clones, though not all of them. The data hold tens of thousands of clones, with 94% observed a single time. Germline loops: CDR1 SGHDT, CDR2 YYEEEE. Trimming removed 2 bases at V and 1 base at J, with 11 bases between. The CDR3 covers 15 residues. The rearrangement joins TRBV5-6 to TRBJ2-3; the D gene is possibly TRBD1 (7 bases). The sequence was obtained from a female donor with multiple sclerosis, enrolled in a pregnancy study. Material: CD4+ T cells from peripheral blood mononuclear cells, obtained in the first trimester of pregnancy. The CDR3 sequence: CASSFRGAGTDTQYF. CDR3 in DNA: TGTGCCAGCAGCTTCAGGGGGGCCGGCACAGATACGCAGTATTTT.